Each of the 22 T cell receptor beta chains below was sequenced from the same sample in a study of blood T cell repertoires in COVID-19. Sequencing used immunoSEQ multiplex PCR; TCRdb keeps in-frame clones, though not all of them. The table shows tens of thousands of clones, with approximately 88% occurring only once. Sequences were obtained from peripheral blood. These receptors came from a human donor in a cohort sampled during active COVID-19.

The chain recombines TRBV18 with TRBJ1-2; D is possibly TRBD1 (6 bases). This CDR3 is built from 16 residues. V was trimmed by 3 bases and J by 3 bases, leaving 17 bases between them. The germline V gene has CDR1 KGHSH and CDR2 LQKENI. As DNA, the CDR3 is TGTGCCAGCTCACCGTTGCCGGACAGCGTTGACTATGGCTACACCTTC. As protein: CASSPLPDSVDYGYTF.

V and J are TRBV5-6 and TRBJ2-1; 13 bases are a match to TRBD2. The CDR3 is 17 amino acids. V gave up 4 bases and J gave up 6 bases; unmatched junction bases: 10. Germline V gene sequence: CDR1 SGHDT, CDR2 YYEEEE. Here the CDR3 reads CASSPGTSGKRSNEQFF. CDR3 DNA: TGTGCCAGCAGCCCCGGGACTAGCGGGAAGAGGAGCAATGAGCAGTTCTTC.

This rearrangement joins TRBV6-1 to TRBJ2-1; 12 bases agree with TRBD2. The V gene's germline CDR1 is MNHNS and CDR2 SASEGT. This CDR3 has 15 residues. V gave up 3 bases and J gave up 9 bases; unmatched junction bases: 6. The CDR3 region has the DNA TGTGCCAGCAGTGACGGCCTAGCGGGAGGGAGTGAGCAGTTCTTC. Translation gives CASSDGLAGGSEQFF.

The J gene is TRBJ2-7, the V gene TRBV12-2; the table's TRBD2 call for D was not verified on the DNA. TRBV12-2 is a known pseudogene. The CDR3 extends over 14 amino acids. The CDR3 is CASRPGERAYEQYF. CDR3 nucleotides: TGTGCAAGTCGCCCCGGGGAGCGGGCCTACGAGCAGTACTTC.

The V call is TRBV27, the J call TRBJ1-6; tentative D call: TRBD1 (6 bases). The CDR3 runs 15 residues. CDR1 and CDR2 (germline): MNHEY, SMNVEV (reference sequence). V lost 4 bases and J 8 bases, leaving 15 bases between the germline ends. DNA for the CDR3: TGTGCCAGCAGTTATGGTGGGGGCGAAGATTCACCCCTCCACTTT. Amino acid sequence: CASSYGGGEDSPLHF.

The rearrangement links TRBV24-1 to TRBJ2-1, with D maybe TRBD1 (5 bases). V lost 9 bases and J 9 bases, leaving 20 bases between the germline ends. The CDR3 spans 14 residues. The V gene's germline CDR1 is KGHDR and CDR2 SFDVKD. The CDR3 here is CATRSIQGSTEQFF. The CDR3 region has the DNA TGTGCCACCCGGAGCATCCAGGGCTCAACTGAGCAGTTCTTC.

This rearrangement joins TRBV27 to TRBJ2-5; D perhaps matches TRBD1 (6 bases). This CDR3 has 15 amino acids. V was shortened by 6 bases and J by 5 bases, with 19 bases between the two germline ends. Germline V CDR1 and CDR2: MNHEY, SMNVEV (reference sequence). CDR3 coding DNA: TGTGCCAGCAGACTGGCCTGGGACATCCCGGAGACCCAGTACTTC. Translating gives CASRLAWDIPETQYF.

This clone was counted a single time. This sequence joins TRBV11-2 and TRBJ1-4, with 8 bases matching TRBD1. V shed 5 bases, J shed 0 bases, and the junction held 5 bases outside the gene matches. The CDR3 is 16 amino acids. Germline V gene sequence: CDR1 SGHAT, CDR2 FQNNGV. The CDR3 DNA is TGTGCCAGCAGCCCGGACAGGGTTGCAACTAATGAAAAACTGTTTTTT. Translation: CASSPDRVATNEKLFF.

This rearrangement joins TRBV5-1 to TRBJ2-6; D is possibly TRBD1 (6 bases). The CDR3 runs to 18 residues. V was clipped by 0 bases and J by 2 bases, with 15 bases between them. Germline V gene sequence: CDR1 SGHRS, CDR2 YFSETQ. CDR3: CASSLATGPPPGANVLTF. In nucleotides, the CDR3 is TGCGCCAGCAGCTTGGCAACAGGGCCGCCACCTGGGGCCAACGTCCTGACTTTC.

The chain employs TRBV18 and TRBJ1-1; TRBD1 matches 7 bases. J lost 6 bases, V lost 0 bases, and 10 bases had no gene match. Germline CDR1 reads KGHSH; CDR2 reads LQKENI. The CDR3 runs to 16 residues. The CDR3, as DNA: TGTGCCAGCTCACCACCGGCTCCTCAACAGGGGTCTGAAGCTTTCTTT. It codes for CASSPPAPQQGSEAFF.

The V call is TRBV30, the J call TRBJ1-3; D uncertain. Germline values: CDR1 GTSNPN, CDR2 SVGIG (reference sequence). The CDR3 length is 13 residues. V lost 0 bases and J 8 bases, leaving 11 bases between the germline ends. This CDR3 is CAWSVSVRDTIYF. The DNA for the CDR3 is TGTGCCTGGAGTGTCTCCGTTCGGGACACCATATATTTT.

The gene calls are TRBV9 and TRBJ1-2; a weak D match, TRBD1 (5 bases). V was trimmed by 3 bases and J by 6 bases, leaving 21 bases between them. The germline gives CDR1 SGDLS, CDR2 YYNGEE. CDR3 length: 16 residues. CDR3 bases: TGTGCCAGCAGCGAAGTAGGGGAGCCTCGGAGGGATGGCTACACCTTC. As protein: CASSEVGEPRRDGYTF.

CDR3 protein: CASSTTLSTDTQYF. DNA for the CDR3: TGTGCCAGCTCGACAACTCTTAGCACAGATACGCAGTATTTT. J is TRBJ2-3 and V is TRBV6-5; D unresolved. V was trimmed by 8 bases and J by 0 bases, leaving 12 bases between them. Germline V gene lookup returns CDR1 MNHEY and CDR2 SVGAGI. The CDR3 runs to 14 residues.

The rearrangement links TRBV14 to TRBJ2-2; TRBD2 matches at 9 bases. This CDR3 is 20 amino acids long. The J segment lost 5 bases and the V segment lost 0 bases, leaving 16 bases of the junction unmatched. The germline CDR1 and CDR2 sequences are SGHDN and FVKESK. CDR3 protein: CASSQESLGRGGPGTGELFF. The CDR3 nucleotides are TGTGCCAGCAGCCAAGAATCCCTCGGGCGGGGGGGCCCGGGGACCGGGGAGCTGTTTTTT.

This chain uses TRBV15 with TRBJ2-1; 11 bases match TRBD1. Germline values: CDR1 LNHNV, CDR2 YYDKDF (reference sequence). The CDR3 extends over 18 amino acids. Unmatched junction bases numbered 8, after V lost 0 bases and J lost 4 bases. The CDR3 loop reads CATSRDSPGTGGYNEQFF. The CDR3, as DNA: TGTGCCACCAGCAGAGATTCACCCGGGACAGGGGGTTACAATGAGCAGTTCTTC.

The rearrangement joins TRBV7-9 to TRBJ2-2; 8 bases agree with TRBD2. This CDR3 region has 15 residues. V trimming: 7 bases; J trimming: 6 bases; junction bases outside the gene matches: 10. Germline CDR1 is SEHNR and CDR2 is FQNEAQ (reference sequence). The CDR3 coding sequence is TGTGCCAGCACCGTTCGAGCGGGAGCGGCCGGGGAGCTGTTTTTT. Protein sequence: CASTVRAGAAGELFF.

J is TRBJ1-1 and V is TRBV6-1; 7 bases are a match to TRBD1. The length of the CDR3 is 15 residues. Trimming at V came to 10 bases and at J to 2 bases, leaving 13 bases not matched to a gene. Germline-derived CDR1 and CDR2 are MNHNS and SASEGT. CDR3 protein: CATLKTGTANTEAFF. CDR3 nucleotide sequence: TGTGCCACCCTAAAGACCGGGACAGCAAACACTGAAGCTTTCTTT.

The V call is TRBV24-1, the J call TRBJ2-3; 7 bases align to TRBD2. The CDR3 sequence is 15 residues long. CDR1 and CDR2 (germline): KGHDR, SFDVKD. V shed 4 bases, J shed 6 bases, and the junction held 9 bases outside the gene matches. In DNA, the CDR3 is TGTGCCACCAGTGAAATTAGCGGGCCCGGGGATACGCAGTATTTT. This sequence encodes CATSEISGPGDTQYF.

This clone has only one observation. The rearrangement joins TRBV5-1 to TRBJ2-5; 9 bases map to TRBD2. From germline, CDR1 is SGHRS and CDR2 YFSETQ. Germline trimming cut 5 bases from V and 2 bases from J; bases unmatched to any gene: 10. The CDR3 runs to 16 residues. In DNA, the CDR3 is TGCGCCAGCAGTTCAAGTGGGACTAGCCTTCAAGAGACCCAGTACTTC. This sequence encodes CASSSSGTSLQETQYF.

The CDR3 is CAWRDPAGGGEKLFF. CDR3 bases: TGTGCCTGGAGAGACCCCGCAGGGGGAGGTGAAAAACTGTTTTTT. The genes are TRBV30 and TRBJ1-4; 7 positions agree with TRBD1. CDR1 GTSNPN and CDR2 SVGIG come from the germline V gene (reference sequence). CDR3 length: 15 amino acids. V shed 3 bases and J 7 bases; nucleotides not matched to a gene: 11.

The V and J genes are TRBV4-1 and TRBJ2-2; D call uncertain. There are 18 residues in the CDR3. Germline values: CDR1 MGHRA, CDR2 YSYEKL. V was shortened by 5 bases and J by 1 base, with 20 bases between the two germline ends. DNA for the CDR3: TGCGCCAGCAGCTTCCGAACTCCGGTAGCCGGGAACACCGGGGAGCTGTTTTTT. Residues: CASSFRTPVAGNTGELFF.

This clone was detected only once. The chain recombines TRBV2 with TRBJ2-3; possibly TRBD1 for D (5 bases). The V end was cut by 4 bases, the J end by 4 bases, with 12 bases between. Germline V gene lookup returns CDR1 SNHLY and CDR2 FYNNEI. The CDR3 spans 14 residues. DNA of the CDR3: TGTGCCAGCAGTGGCTTGAAAGGGGCAGATACGCAGTATTTT. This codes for CASSGLKGADTQYF.